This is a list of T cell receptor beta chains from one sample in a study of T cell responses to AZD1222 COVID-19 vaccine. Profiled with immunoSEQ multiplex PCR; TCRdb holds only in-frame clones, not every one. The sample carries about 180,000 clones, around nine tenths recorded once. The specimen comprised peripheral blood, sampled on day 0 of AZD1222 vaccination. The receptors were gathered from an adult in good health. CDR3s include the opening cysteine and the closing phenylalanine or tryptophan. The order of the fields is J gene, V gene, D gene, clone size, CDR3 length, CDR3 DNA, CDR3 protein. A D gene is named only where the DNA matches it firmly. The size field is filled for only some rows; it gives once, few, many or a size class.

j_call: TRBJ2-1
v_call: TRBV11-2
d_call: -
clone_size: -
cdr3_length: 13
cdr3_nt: TGTGCCAGCAGCTCGAGCCCTGACAATGAGCAGTTCTTC
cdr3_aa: CASSSSPDNEQFF

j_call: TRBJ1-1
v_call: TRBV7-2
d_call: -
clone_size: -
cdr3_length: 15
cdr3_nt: TGTGCCAGCAGCTTAGCGATGGGACGGGGGACTGAAGCTTTCTTT
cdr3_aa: CASSLAMGRGTEAFF

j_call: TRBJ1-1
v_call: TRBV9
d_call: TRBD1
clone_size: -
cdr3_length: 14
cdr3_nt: TGTGCCAGCAGCGAGGGACAGGGTTACACTGAAGCTTTCTTT
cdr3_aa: CASSEGQGYTEAFF

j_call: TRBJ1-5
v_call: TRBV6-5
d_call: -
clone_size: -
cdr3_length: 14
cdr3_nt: TGTGCCAGCACCCGGCGGGGGGAAGGACAGCCCCAGCATTTT
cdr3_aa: CASTRRGEGQPQHF

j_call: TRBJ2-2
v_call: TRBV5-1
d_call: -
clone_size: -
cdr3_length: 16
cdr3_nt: TGCGCCAGCAGCTTGGAGGGGAGGAAATACACCGGGGAGCTGTTTTTT
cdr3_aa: CASSLEGRKYTGELFF

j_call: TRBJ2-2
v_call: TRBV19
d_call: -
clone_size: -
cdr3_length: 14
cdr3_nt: TGTGCCAGTACCCCGGGACCGAACACCGGGGAGCTGTTTTTT
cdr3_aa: CASTPGPNTGELFF

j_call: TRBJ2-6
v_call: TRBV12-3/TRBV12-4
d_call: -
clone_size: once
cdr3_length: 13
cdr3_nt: TGTGCCAGCAAGGCGGGTGGGGCCAACGTCCTGACTTTC
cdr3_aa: CASKAGGANVLTF

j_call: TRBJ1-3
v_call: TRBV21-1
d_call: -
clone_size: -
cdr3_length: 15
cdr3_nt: TGTGCCAGCAGCAAAGGGGAAGGGGTCGGAAACACCATATATTTT
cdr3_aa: CASSKGEGVGNTIYF

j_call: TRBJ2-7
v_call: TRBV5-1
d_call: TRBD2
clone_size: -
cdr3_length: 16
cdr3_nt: TGCGCCAGCAGCTTGGGGCCCGCTAGCGGGACCGACGAGCAGTACTTC
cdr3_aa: CASSLGPASGTDEQYF

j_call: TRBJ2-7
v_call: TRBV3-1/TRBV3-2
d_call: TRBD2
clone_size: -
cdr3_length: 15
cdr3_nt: TGTGCCAGCAGCCAAGAACTAGCGGTCTCCTACGAGCAGTACTTC
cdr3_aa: CASSQELAVSYEQYF

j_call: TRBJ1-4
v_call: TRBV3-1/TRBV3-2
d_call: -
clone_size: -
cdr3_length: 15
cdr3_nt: TGTGCCAGCAGCCAACCGGCCCCTAGAGGTGAAAAACTGTTTTTT
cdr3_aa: CASSQPAPRGEKLFF

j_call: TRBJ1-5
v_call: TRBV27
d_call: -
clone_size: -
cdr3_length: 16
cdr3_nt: TGTGCCAGCAGTTCGGACAGAGTTTATAGCAATCAGCCCCAGCATTTT
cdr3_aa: CASSSDRVYSNQPQHF

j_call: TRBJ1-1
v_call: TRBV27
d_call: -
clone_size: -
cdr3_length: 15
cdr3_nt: TGTGCCAGCAGTTTATCGGGGTTCCAACGGACTGAAGCTTTCTTT
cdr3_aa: CASSLSGFQRTEAFF

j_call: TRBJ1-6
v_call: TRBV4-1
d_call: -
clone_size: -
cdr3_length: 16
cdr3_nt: TGCCCCAGCAGCCGGGGGAGGGGAGAGGGGAATTCACCCCTCCACTTT
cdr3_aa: CPSSRGRGEGNSPLHF

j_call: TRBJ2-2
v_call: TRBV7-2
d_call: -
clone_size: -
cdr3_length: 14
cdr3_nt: TGTGCCAGCAGCCCGGGGGCCCCCGAGGGGGAGCTGTTTTTT
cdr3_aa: CASSPGAPEGELFF

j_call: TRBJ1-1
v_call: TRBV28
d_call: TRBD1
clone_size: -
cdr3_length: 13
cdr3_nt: TGTGCCAGCAGCCAGGGGGGGGACACTGAAGCTTTCTTT
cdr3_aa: CASSQGGDTEAFF

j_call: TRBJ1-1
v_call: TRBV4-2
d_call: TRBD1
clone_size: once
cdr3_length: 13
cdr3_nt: TGTGCCAGCAGCCAAGGGCAGGGGGCGGAAGCTTTCTTT
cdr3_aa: CASSQGQGAEAFF

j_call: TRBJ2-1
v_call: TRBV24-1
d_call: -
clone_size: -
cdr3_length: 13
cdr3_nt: TGTGCCACCAGTGACTGGGACTTCAATGAGCAGTTCTTC
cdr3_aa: CATSDWDFNEQFF

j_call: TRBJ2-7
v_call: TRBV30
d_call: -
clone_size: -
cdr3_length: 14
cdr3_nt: TGTGCCTGGAGTCCCTCAGGGTTGGGCTACGAGCAGTACTTC
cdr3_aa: CAWSPSGLGYEQYF

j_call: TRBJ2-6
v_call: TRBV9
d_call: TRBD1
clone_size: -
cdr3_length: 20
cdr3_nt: TGTGCCAGCAGCCCGAGGGGGCGGACAGAAGTTCCCTCTGGGGCCAACGTCCTGACTTTC
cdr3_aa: CASSPRGRTEVPSGANVLTF

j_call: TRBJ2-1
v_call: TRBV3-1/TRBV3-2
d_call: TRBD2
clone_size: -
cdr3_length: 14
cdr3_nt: TGTGCCAGCAGTCCTAGCGGGGAGAGGGGTGAGCAGTTCTTC
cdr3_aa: CASSPSGERGEQFF

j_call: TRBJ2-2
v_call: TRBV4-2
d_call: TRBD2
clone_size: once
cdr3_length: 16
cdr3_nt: TGTGCCAGCAGCCAAGATCGCGGGAGGGCCGCCGGGGAGCTGTTTTTT
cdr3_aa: CASSQDRGRAAGELFF

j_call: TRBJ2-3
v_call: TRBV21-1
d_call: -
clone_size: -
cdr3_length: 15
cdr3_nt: TGTGCCAGCAGCAAAGGGACAGGGGGCACAGATACGCAGTATTTT
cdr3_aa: CASSKGTGGTDTQYF

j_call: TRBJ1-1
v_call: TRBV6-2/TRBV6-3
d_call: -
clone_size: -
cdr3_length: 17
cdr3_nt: TGTGCCAGCAGCCTTTTGGCAGGGGTAGGGTTTGACACTGAAGCTTTCTTT
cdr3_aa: CASSLLAGVGFDTEAFF

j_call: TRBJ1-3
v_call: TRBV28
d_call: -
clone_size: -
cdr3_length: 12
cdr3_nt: TGTGCCAGCAGTTTAGGTCGGCTGAACTCCGTTTTT
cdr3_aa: CASSLGRLNSVF

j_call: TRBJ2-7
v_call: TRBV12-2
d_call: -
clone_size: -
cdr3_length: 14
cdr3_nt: TGTGCAAGTCGCTTATTCTCCGTCGTCGGGACCGCATACTTC
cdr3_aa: CASRLFSVVGTAYF

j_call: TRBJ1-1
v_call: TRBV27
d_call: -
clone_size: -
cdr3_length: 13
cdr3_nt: TGTGCCAGCAGTTTAAAAGGGAGCACTGAAGCTTTCTTT
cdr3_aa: CASSLKGSTEAFF

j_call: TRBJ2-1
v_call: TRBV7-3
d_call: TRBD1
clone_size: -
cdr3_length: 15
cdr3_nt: TGTGCCAGCAGCTTCGACAGGGCCTCCTACAATGAGCAGTTCTTC
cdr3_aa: CASSFDRASYNEQFF

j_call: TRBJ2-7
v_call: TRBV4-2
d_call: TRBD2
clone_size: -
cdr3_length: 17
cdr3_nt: TGTGCCAGCAGCCAAGATGTAGCGGGATCGTCTTTCTACGAGCAGTACTTC
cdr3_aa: CASSQDVAGSSFYEQYF

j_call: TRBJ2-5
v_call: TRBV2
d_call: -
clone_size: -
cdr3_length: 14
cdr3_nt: TGTGCCAGCAGTGAAAGTAGAGTGTATGAGACCCAGTACTTC
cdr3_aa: CASSESRVYETQYF

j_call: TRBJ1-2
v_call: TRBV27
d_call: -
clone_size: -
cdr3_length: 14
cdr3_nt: TGTGCCAGCAGACTCCCTGGAGCTTATAATGGCTACACCTTC
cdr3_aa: CASRLPGAYNGYTF

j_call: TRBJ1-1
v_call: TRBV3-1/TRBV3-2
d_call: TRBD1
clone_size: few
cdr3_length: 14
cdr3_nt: TGTGCCAGCAGCCGAGGGACAGAAGGTTCCGGAGCTTTCTTT
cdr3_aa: CASSRGTEGSGAFF

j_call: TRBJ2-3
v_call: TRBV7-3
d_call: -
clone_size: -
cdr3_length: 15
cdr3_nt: TGTGCCAGCAGCCTGAGCGGTCCAGCGGGAGATACGCAGTATTTT
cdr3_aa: CASSLSGPAGDTQYF

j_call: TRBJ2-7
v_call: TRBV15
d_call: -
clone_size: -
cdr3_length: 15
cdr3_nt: TGTGCCACCAGCAGAGATTTGGAAGTTACCTACGAGCAGTACTTC
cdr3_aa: CATSRDLEVTYEQYF

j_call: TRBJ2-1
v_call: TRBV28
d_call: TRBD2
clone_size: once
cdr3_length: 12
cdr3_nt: TGTGCCCTGGGCGGGAGATACAATGAGCAGTTCTTC
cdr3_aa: CALGGRYNEQFF

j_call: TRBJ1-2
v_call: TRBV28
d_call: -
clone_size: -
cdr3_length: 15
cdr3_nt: TGTGCCAGCAGTCCGCTCGAGTGGGGAATCTATGGCTACACCTTC
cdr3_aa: CASSPLEWGIYGYTF

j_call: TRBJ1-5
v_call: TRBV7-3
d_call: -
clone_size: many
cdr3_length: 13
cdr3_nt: TGTGCCAGCAGCTTAGGTCTCAATCAGCCCCAGCATTTT
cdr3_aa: CASSLGLNQPQHF

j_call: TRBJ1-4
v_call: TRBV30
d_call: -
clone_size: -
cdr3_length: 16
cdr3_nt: TGTGCCTGGAGTGTGGGGGGGGAGCGGCTAAGGGAAAAACTGTTTTTT
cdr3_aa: CAWSVGGERLREKLFF

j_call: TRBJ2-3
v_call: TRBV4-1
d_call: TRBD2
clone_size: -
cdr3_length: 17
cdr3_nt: TGCGCCAGCAGCCCGGGGACTAGCGGCTTTAGCACAGATACGCAGTATTTT
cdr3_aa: CASSPGTSGFSTDTQYF

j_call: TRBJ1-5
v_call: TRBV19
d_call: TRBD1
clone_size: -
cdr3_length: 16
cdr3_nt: TGTGCCAGTATGGGAAGGACAGGGGCAAGCAATCAGCCCCAGCATTTT
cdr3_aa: CASMGRTGASNQPQHF

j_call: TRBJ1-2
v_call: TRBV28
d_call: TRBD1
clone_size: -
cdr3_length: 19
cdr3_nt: TGTGCCAGCACTCGACCCGTTGGGACAGGGGACCGACGGGATTATGGCTACACCTTC
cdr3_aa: CASTRPVGTGDRRDYGYTF

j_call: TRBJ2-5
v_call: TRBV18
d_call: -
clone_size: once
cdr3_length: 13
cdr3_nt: TGTGCCAGCTCACCGGGGACGGAAGAGACCCAGTACTTC
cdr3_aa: CASSPGTEETQYF

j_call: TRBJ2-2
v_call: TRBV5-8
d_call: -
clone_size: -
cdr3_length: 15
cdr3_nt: TGTGCCAGCAGCTTGGGGGACCGTCAGACCGGGGAGCTGTTTTTT
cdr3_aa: CASSLGDRQTGELFF

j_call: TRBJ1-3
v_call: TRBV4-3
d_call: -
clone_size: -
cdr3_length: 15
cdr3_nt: TGCGCCAGCAGCCAAGAATGGGTTACTGGAAACACCATATATTTT
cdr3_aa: CASSQEWVTGNTIYF

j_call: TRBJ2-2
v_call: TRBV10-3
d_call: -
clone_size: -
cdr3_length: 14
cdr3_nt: TGTGCCATCAGAAGACAGGAGAACACCGGGGAGCTGTTTTTT
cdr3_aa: CAIRRQENTGELFF

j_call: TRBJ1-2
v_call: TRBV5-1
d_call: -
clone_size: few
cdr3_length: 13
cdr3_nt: TGCGCCAGCCTGGACGAGTACAACTATGGCTACACCTTC
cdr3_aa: CASLDEYNYGYTF

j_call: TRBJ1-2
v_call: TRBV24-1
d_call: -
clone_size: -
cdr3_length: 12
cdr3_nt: TGTGCCACCAGTGGAGGGTCTGGAGGCTACACCTTC
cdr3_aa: CATSGGSGGYTF

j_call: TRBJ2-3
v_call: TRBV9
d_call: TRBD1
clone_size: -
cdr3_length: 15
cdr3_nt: TGTGCCAGCAGCGAGAGACAGGGAAGCACAGATACGCAGTATTTT
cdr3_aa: CASSERQGSTDTQYF

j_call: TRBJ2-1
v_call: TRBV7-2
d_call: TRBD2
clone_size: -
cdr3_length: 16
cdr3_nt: TGTGCCAGCAGGACCAGCGGGGGCCTTACCTACAATGAGCAGTTCTTC
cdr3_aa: CASRTSGGLTYNEQFF